A selection of T cell receptor beta chains follows, all from one sample in a study of T cells after yellow fever vaccination. MiXCR was run by TCRdb on the 5' RACE reads, yielding one entry per CDR3 protein. The data contain some 120,000 distinct CDR3 sequences, roughly 15% of them singletons. The material was CD8+ T cells sorted from PBMCs, obtained 5 days after the yellow fever booster vaccination. The source is a man aged 18-30 years who received the YFV17D yellow fever vaccine. CDR3s include the opening cysteine and the closing phenylalanine or tryptophan. The D gene is left open where the match is weak. Only part of the rows carry a size: once, few, many, or a class if the clone is expanded.

cdr3_aa	cdr3_nt	v_call	d_call	clone_size	j_call
CASSFTGSYNEQFF	TGTGCCAGCAGTTTCACTGGGTCCTACAATGAGCAGTTCTTC	TRBV12-3/TRBV12-4	-	few	TRBJ2-1
CASSLGGDYTDTQYF	TGTGCCAGCAGCTTAGGGGGGGACTATACAGATACGCAGTATTTT	TRBV11-2	TRBD2	many	TRBJ2-3
CASSLVFSNQPQHF	TGTGCCAGCAGTTTAGTATTCAGCAATCAGCCCCAGCATTTT	TRBV28	-	-	TRBJ1-5
CASKGPSSYNEQFF	TGTGCCAGCAAGGGCCCGAGCTCCTACAATGAGCAGTTCTTC	TRBV6-2/TRBV6-3	-	few	TRBJ2-1
CASSLAVGYTF	TGTGCCAGCAGTTTAGCGGTCGGCTACACCTTC	TRBV12-3/TRBV12-4	-	-	TRBJ1-2
CASSLWAAYNEQFF	TGTGCCAGCAGTTTATGGGCAGCCTACAATGAGCAGTTCTTC	TRBV12-3/TRBV12-4	-	few	TRBJ2-1
CSAYRDRVYGYTF	TGCAGTGCTTACCGGGACAGGGTCTATGGCTACACCTTC	TRBV20-1	TRBD1	-	TRBJ1-2
CASSPSGAAEAFF	TGTGCCAGCAGCCCTTCGGGGGCGGCAGAAGCTTTCTTT	TRBV14	-	-	TRBJ1-1
CASRRQGSEQFF	TGCGCCAGCAGGCGACAGGGGTCTGAGCAGTTCTTC	TRBV4-1	TRBD1	-	TRBJ2-1
CSAGQGRNYGYTF	TGCAGCGCTGGACAGGGGCGCAACTATGGCTACACCTTC	TRBV29-1	TRBD1	few	TRBJ1-2